This is a list of T cell receptor beta chains from one sample in a study of blood T cells in healthy people across ages. TCRdb re-called the 5' RACE reads with MiXCR, one entry per CDR3 protein. This table has 1.5 million to 2 million distinct CDR3 sequences, almost 35% appearing once. The sample was blood. The receptors come from a woman in her twenties or thirties in good health. The CDR3 runs from the conserved cysteine through the conserved F or W. Fields, in order: clone size, D gene, J gene, V gene, CDR3 DNA, CDR3 protein. A D gene is named only where the DNA matches it firmly. Expanded clones get a size class; other rows say once, few or many, or leave the size out.

clone_size: -
d_call: -
j_call: TRBJ2-5
v_call: TRBV29-1
cdr3_nt: TGCAGCGTAATCATCTTACAAGAGACCCAGTACTTC
cdr3_aa: CSVIILQETQYF

clone_size: -
d_call: TRBD2
j_call: TRBJ2-1
v_call: TRBV20-1
cdr3_nt: TGCAGTGCTAGAGATACGAAGGTCGGGGGGGCCAGGAATGAGCAGTTCTTC
cdr3_aa: CSARDTKVGGARNEQFF

clone_size: -
d_call: -
j_call: TRBJ1-2
v_call: TRBV7-9
cdr3_nt: TGTGCCAGCAGCTTATATGGGACTCAGAAGGCCAACTATGGCTACACCTTC
cdr3_aa: CASSLYGTQKANYGYTF

clone_size: -
d_call: -
j_call: TRBJ2-3
v_call: TRBV5-5
cdr3_nt: TGTGCCGGCAGCGTCGGGACTACAGATACGCAGTATTTT
cdr3_aa: CAGSVGTTDTQYF

clone_size: -
d_call: -
j_call: TRBJ1-2
v_call: TRBV20-1
cdr3_nt: TGCAGTGTTAGGACGGACAGTTTGAACTATGGCTACACCTTC
cdr3_aa: CSVRTDSLNYGYTF

clone_size: -
d_call: TRBD2
j_call: TRBJ2-7
v_call: TRBV20-1
cdr3_nt: TGCAGTGCTAGAGGTAGCGGGAGACAATACGAGCAGTACTTC
cdr3_aa: CSARGSGRQYEQYF

clone_size: -
d_call: -
j_call: TRBJ1-2
v_call: TRBV4-1
cdr3_nt: TGCACCAGCAGCCAAGTGTTAGGTGCGGGCTATGGCTACACCTTC
cdr3_aa: CTSSQVLGAGYGYTF

clone_size: many
d_call: -
j_call: TRBJ2-7
v_call: TRBV27
cdr3_nt: TGTGCCAGCAGTTTGGGGGGTAGCGCCTACGAGCAGTACTTC
cdr3_aa: CASSLGGSAYEQYF

clone_size: -
d_call: -
j_call: TRBJ2-7
v_call: TRBV28
cdr3_nt: TGTGCCAGCAGTTTAGACTGGGCTAGCTCCTACGAGCAGTACTTC
cdr3_aa: CASSLDWASSYEQYF

clone_size: few
d_call: -
j_call: TRBJ1-1
v_call: TRBV12-3/TRBV12-4
cdr3_nt: TGTGCCAGCAGTCGACAGCAGAACACTGAAGCTTTCTTT
cdr3_aa: CASSRQQNTEAFF

clone_size: -
d_call: -
j_call: TRBJ2-7
v_call: TRBV16
cdr3_nt: TGTGCCAGCAGCCAATTTCTGTCAGGGAACGAGCAGTACTTC
cdr3_aa: CASSQFLSGNEQYF

clone_size: -
d_call: -
j_call: TRBJ1-6
v_call: TRBV7-8
cdr3_nt: TGTGCCAGCAGATCCGGGGCAGACGGGAATCCACCCCTCCACTTT
cdr3_aa: CASRSGADGNPPLHF

clone_size: many
d_call: TRBD2
j_call: TRBJ2-5
v_call: TRBV7-2
cdr3_nt: TGTGCCAGCAGCTTACTTGCGGGGGTCCCGGAGACCCAGTACTTC
cdr3_aa: CASSLLAGVPETQYF

clone_size: -
d_call: -
j_call: TRBJ1-2
v_call: TRBV10-3
cdr3_nt: TGTGCCATCAGTGAGAACCAGGGTACCGGCTACACCTTC
cdr3_aa: CAISENQGTGYTF

clone_size: few
d_call: TRBD1
j_call: TRBJ1-1
v_call: TRBV6-5
cdr3_nt: TGTGCCAGCAGTAACAGGGGCCTTATGAACACTGAAGCTTTCTTT
cdr3_aa: CASSNRGLMNTEAFF

clone_size: -
d_call: -
j_call: TRBJ1-6
v_call: TRBV7-3
cdr3_nt: TGTGCCAGCAGCTCCACCCCCGATTCACCCCTCCACTTT
cdr3_aa: CASSSTPDSPLHF

clone_size: -
d_call: -
j_call: TRBJ2-5
v_call: TRBV11-2
cdr3_nt: TGTGCCAGTAGCATAGCAGCCAGGAAGGAGACCCAGTACTTC
cdr3_aa: CASSIAARKETQYF

clone_size: -
d_call: -
j_call: TRBJ2-7
v_call: TRBV6-2/TRBV6-3
cdr3_nt: TGTGCCAGCAGTTACTCGTTAGTCGGGGGCCCCTACGAGCAGTACTTC
cdr3_aa: CASSYSLVGGPYEQYF

clone_size: -
d_call: TRBD1
j_call: TRBJ2-7
v_call: TRBV7-3
cdr3_nt: TGTGCCAGCAGCTACGGACAGGCGACCGAGCAGTACTTC
cdr3_aa: CASSYGQATEQYF

clone_size: -
d_call: TRBD1
j_call: TRBJ2-2
v_call: TRBV6-1
cdr3_nt: TGTGCCAGCAGGATGGACAGGGCGAACACCGGGGAGCTGTTTTTT
cdr3_aa: CASRMDRANTGELFF

clone_size: many
d_call: -
j_call: TRBJ2-3
v_call: TRBV4-1
cdr3_nt: TGCGCCAGCAGCCAAGATCCCGGGGGAGATACGCAGTATTTT
cdr3_aa: CASSQDPGGDTQYF

clone_size: -
d_call: -
j_call: TRBJ2-7
v_call: TRBV5-5
cdr3_nt: TGTGCCAGCAGCTTAGACCTCAGCGCGCAGTACTTC
cdr3_aa: CASSLDLSAQYF

clone_size: -
d_call: -
j_call: TRBJ2-1
v_call: TRBV7-9
cdr3_nt: TGTGCCAGCAGCTCATTTGGAGGACAGATAAACAATGAGCAGTTCTTC
cdr3_aa: CASSSFGGQINNEQFF

clone_size: many
d_call: -
j_call: TRBJ1-2
v_call: TRBV20-1
cdr3_nt: TGCAGTGCCACCGGCGACGGCGGACTGTCTAGTGGCTACACCTTC
cdr3_aa: CSATGDGGLSSGYTF

clone_size: few
d_call: -
j_call: TRBJ2-7
v_call: TRBV6-1
cdr3_nt: TGTGCCAGCATGGGCAGGAACTCCTACGAGCAGTACTTC
cdr3_aa: CASMGRNSYEQYF

clone_size: -
d_call: -
j_call: TRBJ2-7
v_call: TRBV6-1
cdr3_nt: TGTGCCAGCAGTGAAAGACGACCCTACGAGCAGTACTTC
cdr3_aa: CASSERRPYEQYF

clone_size: -
d_call: -
j_call: TRBJ1-5
v_call: TRBV3-1
cdr3_nt: TGTGCCAGCAGATCGGGACTACTTAGCAATCAGCCCCAGCATTTT
cdr3_aa: CASRSGLLSNQPQHF

clone_size: -
d_call: -
j_call: TRBJ2-5
v_call: TRBV25-1
cdr3_nt: TGTGCCAGCAGTGAATTTGGCGGGTCGACCCAGTACTTC
cdr3_aa: CASSEFGGSTQYF

clone_size: -
d_call: -
j_call: TRBJ1-1
v_call: TRBV7-8
cdr3_nt: TGTGCCAGCAGCCCCGCCCAAAAACCGGGACTTGAAGCTTTCTTT
cdr3_aa: CASSPAQKPGLEAFF

clone_size: once
d_call: -
j_call: TRBJ2-5
v_call: TRBV7-3
cdr3_nt: TGTGCCAGCAGCCCTGAAGGGAGAGGCCTGGAGACCCAGTACTTC
cdr3_aa: CASSPEGRGLETQYF

clone_size: -
d_call: -
j_call: TRBJ2-7
v_call: TRBV20-1
cdr3_nt: TGCAGTGCCCCGGACGGGCAAGGTCGTTCCTACGAGCAGTACTTC
cdr3_aa: CSAPDGQGRSYEQYF

clone_size: -
d_call: TRBD1
j_call: TRBJ2-1
v_call: TRBV9
cdr3_nt: TGTGCCAGCAGCGTAGTAGGACAGGGGGACGATGAGCAGTTCTTC
cdr3_aa: CASSVVGQGDDEQFF

clone_size: -
d_call: -
j_call: TRBJ2-2
v_call: TRBV30
cdr3_nt: TGTGCCCGGAGTGTACAGGGCCCCGGGGAGCTGTTTTTT
cdr3_aa: CARSVQGPGELFF

clone_size: few
d_call: -
j_call: TRBJ2-6
v_call: TRBV2
cdr3_nt: TGTGCCAGCAGTGAACGAGTCGGAGTCTCTGGGGCCAACGTCCTGACTTTC
cdr3_aa: CASSERVGVSGANVLTF

clone_size: -
d_call: TRBD2
j_call: TRBJ2-5
v_call: TRBV20-1
cdr3_nt: TGCAGTGCTAGTCGGGCTAGCGGGGGTCAGGCGGAGACCCAGTACTTC
cdr3_aa: CSASRASGGQAETQYF

clone_size: -
d_call: TRBD1
j_call: TRBJ2-5
v_call: TRBV5-1
cdr3_nt: TGCGCCAGCAGGACTGGGACAGGGGACGAGACCCAGTACTTC
cdr3_aa: CASRTGTGDETQYF

clone_size: -
d_call: -
j_call: TRBJ2-1
v_call: TRBV4-2
cdr3_nt: TGTGCCAGCAGCCAAGATAGGGGGTCGGACAATGAGCAGTTCTTC
cdr3_aa: CASSQDRGSDNEQFF

clone_size: many
d_call: -
j_call: TRBJ2-1
v_call: TRBV28
cdr3_nt: TGTGCCAGCAGTTCACTCCACAGGGTATCGTTGTCCTACAATGAGCAGTTCTTC
cdr3_aa: CASSSLHRVSLSYNEQFF

clone_size: -
d_call: TRBD2
j_call: TRBJ2-7
v_call: TRBV11-2
cdr3_nt: TGTGCCAGCAGCTTCGGGACTAGCACGACCTACGAGCAGTACTTC
cdr3_aa: CASSFGTSTTYEQYF

clone_size: -
d_call: -
j_call: TRBJ2-7
v_call: TRBV7-2
cdr3_nt: TGTGCCAGCAGCTTAGTACCAGACAGCTCCTACGAGCAGTACTTC
cdr3_aa: CASSLVPDSSYEQYF

clone_size: few
d_call: -
j_call: TRBJ2-7
v_call: TRBV27
cdr3_nt: TGTGCCAGCATAAGTGGGGGCCGGATCGACTACGAGCAGTACTTC
cdr3_aa: CASISGGRIDYEQYF

clone_size: few
d_call: -
j_call: TRBJ1-5
v_call: TRBV15
cdr3_nt: TGTGCCACCAGCGGCCCCCGGGATAGCAATCAGCCCCAGCATTTT
cdr3_aa: CATSGPRDSNQPQHF

clone_size: -
d_call: TRBD1
j_call: TRBJ1-2
v_call: TRBV7-3
cdr3_nt: TGTGCCAGCGAGGGGGCAGGGGAAGGCTACACCTTC
cdr3_aa: CASEGAGEGYTF

clone_size: -
d_call: TRBD1
j_call: TRBJ2-1
v_call: TRBV30
cdr3_nt: TGTGCCTTCCGGGACAGGGACTACAATGAGCAGTTCTTC
cdr3_aa: CAFRDRDYNEQFF

clone_size: -
d_call: TRBD2
j_call: TRBJ2-7
v_call: TRBV6-2/TRBV6-3
cdr3_nt: TGTGCCAGCAGTTACGTGTTAGCGGGAGAAGTATGGTACGAGCAGTACTTC
cdr3_aa: CASSYVLAGEVWYEQYF

clone_size: few
d_call: -
j_call: TRBJ2-1
v_call: TRBV7-3
cdr3_nt: TGTGCCAGCAGCCGCGACTATTCCTATGAGCAGTTCTTC
cdr3_aa: CASSRDYSYEQFF

clone_size: -
d_call: -
j_call: TRBJ2-1
v_call: TRBV5-6
cdr3_nt: TGTGCCAGCAGCTTGATAGGCCCCGAGGGGCAGTTCTTC
cdr3_aa: CASSLIGPEGQFF

clone_size: -
d_call: -
j_call: TRBJ2-1
v_call: TRBV7-9
cdr3_nt: TGTGCCAGCAGCTTATTGAAGGGGCTTGGAGAGCAGTTCTTC
cdr3_aa: CASSLLKGLGEQFF

clone_size: many
d_call: -
j_call: TRBJ2-3
v_call: TRBV7-9
cdr3_nt: TGTGCCAGCACGGGGGCCGATAGCACAGATACGCAGTATTTT
cdr3_aa: CASTGADSTDTQYF

clone_size: few
d_call: -
j_call: TRBJ2-1
v_call: TRBV7-2
cdr3_nt: TGTGCCAGCAGCTCGACGGTAGTTGCCTACAATGAGCAGTTCTTC
cdr3_aa: CASSSTVVAYNEQFF

clone_size: -
d_call: TRBD2
j_call: TRBJ2-1
v_call: TRBV27
cdr3_nt: TGTGCCAGCAGTTTGGGACTACCACGGGCGAATGAGCAGTTCTTC
cdr3_aa: CASSLGLPRANEQFF

clone_size: few
d_call: -
j_call: TRBJ2-7
v_call: TRBV3-1
cdr3_nt: TGTGCCAGCAGCGCCACCGGGACTCTAACCTACGAGCAGTACTTC
cdr3_aa: CASSATGTLTYEQYF

clone_size: -
d_call: TRBD1
j_call: TRBJ2-7
v_call: TRBV27
cdr3_nt: TGTGCCAGCAGACCGGGACAGGGAAGAAGTTACGAGCAGTACTTC
cdr3_aa: CASRPGQGRSYEQYF

clone_size: -
d_call: -
j_call: TRBJ2-7
v_call: TRBV24-1
cdr3_nt: TGTGCCACCAGTGATTCCCTCGGGGGTTCCTACGAGCAGTACTTC
cdr3_aa: CATSDSLGGSYEQYF

clone_size: many
d_call: TRBD2
j_call: TRBJ2-1
v_call: TRBV29-1
cdr3_nt: TGCAGCGTTGGCGGAAGCGGGAGGCGGAATGAGCAGTTCTTC
cdr3_aa: CSVGGSGRRNEQFF

clone_size: -
d_call: -
j_call: TRBJ2-7
v_call: TRBV27
cdr3_nt: TGTGCCAGCAGATCCGGGGGAGCGGGCTACTACGAGCAGTACTTC
cdr3_aa: CASRSGGAGYYEQYF

clone_size: few
d_call: -
j_call: TRBJ1-1
v_call: TRBV29-1
cdr3_nt: TGCAGCGCCATGGACAGCTTCAATACTGAAGCTTTCTTT
cdr3_aa: CSAMDSFNTEAFF

clone_size: -
d_call: -
j_call: TRBJ2-3
v_call: TRBV6-5
cdr3_nt: TGTGCCAGCAGTTACGATGTAGCAAGCACGCAGTATTTT
cdr3_aa: CASSYDVASTQYF

clone_size: few
d_call: -
j_call: TRBJ2-7
v_call: TRBV5-1
cdr3_nt: TGCGCCAGCAGCTTGGTCGGGAGCGCCTACGAGCAGTACTTC
cdr3_aa: CASSLVGSAYEQYF

clone_size: few
d_call: -
j_call: TRBJ2-4
v_call: TRBV7-9
cdr3_nt: TGTGCCAGCAGCTCCGCCCTTAGAAACATTCAGTACTTC
cdr3_aa: CASSSALRNIQYF